Listed below are T cell receptor beta chains from one sample, sequenced in a study of PD-L1 blockade in urothelial cancer. Profiled with immunoSEQ multiplex PCR; TCRdb holds only in-frame clones, not every one. The sample includes 100,000 or so clones, roughly nine tenths of them seen just once. Specimen: PBMCs, collected around atezolizumab (anti-PD-L1) treatment. These receptors were obtained from a woman older than 75 with urothelial cancer. CDR3s include the opening cysteine and the closing phenylalanine or tryptophan. D genes are given only for firm matches. Only some rows state a clone size, as once, few, many or a class for expanded clones.

v_gene	len	d_gene	j_gene	abundance	CDR3aa	CDR3nt
TRBV5-1	14	.	TRBJ2-1	.	CASSPDGPYNEQFF	TGCGCCAGCAGCCCAGATGGGCCCTACAATGAGCAGTTCTTC
TRBV5-8	15	.	TRBJ2-5	.	CASSLPGQRGETQYF	TGTGCCAGCAGCTTGCCCGGACAGCGCGGGGAGACCCAGTACTTC
TRBV6-6	16	TRBD1	TRBJ1-1	.	CASSYPGQVKVAEAFF	TGTGCCAGCAGTTACCCAGGACAGGTTAAAGTGGCTGAAGCTTTCTTT
TRBV19	18	TRBD1	TRBJ1-1	.	CASSISTGPTGGKSGAFF	TGTGCCAGTAGTATCTCTACAGGGCCGACAGGGGGAAAGAGTGGAGCTTTCTTT
TRBV4-2	17	.	TRBJ2-1	.	CASSQDGRGGRYNEQFF	TGTGCCAGCAGCCAAGATGGCAGGGGAGGGCGATACAATGAGCAGTTCTTC
TRBV18	14	.	TRBJ2-5	.	CASSPQGLGETQYF	TGTGCCAGCTCACCCCAGGGTCTAGGAGAGACCCAGTACTTC
TRBV27	16	.	TRBJ2-5	.	CASSANGGLAGETQYF	TGTGCCAGCAGTGCCAACGGAGGGCTAGCTGGAGAGACCCAGTACTTC
TRBV25-1	16	.	TRBJ2-7	.	CASSESGKGSASEQYF	TGTGCCAGCAGTGAAAGTGGAAAGGGGTCGGCGAGCGAGCAGTACTTC
TRBV5-1	15	TRBD1	TRBJ1-2	.	CASSIGTGGNYGYTF	TGCGCCAGCAGCATCGGGACAGGGGGCAACTATGGCTACACCTTC
TRBV15	20	TRBD2	TRBJ2-1	.	CATSSPPGTSGRWGIGEQFF	TGTGCCACCAGCAGCCCCCCAGGGACTAGCGGGAGATGGGGGATAGGTGAGCAGTTCTTC
TRBV5-1	16	.	TRBJ1-2	.	CASSLSGGEVNYGYTF	TGCGCCAGCAGCCTTTCGGGGGGGGAGGTTAACTATGGCTACACCTTC
TRBV27	14	.	TRBJ2-7	.	CASSPRAWSGEQYF	TGTGCCAGCAGTCCAAGGGCCTGGAGCGGAGAGCAGTACTTC
TRBV10-1	16	.	TRBJ2-1	once	CASSDLVAASYNEQFF	TGCGCCAGCAGTGATTTGGTAGCGGCTTCCTACAATGAGCAGTTCTTC
TRBV28	14	TRBD1	TRBJ1-1	.	CASIQGGLNTEAFF	TGTGCCAGCATCCAGGGGGGATTGAACACTGAAGCTTTCTTT
TRBV6-1	15	.	TRBJ1-5	once	CASSLDSVSNQPQHF	TGTGCCAGCTCCCTGGACAGCGTTAGCAATCAGCCCCAGCATTTT
TRBV5-1	17	TRBD2	TRBJ2-2	.	CASARLAGVGGTGELFF	TGCGCCAGCGCCAGACTAGCGGGAGTCGGTGGGACCGGGGAGCTGTTTTTT
TRBV27	16	TRBD1	TRBJ2-2	.	CASSHGTGGNTGELFF	TGTGCCAGCAGTCACGGGACAGGGGGGAACACCGGGGAGCTGTTTTTT
TRBV27	14	TRBD2	TRBJ2-1	.	CASSLLAGTNEQFF	TGTGCCAGCAGCCTTCTAGCGGGAACCAATGAGCAGTTCTTC
TRBV6-4	14	.	TRBJ1-1	.	CASRASGVNTEAFF	TGTGCCAGCAGGGCCAGCGGGGTGAACACTGAAGCTTTCTTT
TRBV5-3	17	.	TRBJ2-5	once	CARSWRQVRPYQETQYF	TGTGCCAGAAGCTGGAGACAGGTCAGACCGTACCAAGAGACCCAGTACTTC
TRBV4-2	17	.	TRBJ2-3	once	CASSQGDSGSSTDTQYF	TGTGCCAGCAGCCAAGGCGATAGCGGCTCTAGCACAGATACGCAGTATTTT
TRBV7-8	14	TRBD1	TRBJ1-1	.	CASRRQGAITEAFF	TGTGCCAGCAGACGACAGGGGGCGATCACTGAAGCTTTCTTT
TRBV27	16	TRBD2	TRBJ2-3	.	CASSPTAGGVTDTQYF	TGTGCCAGCAGTCCGACAGCGGGAGGTGTGACAGATACGCAGTATTTT
TRBV5-4	16	TRBD2	TRBJ2-2	.	CASSTGTSGYTGELFF	TGTGCCAGCAGCACCGGGACTAGCGGCTACACCGGGGAGCTGTTTTTT
TRBV7-8	14	TRBD2	TRBJ2-2	.	CASRTLGGTGELFF	TGTGCCAGCAGGACTCTGGGGGGGACCGGGGAGCTGTTTTTT
TRBV27	17	.	TRBJ2-3	.	CASSSQSGPQASGTQYF	TGTGCCAGCAGTTCCCAAAGCGGGCCCCAAGCTTCGGGTACGCAGTATTTT
TRBV5-4	14	TRBD1	TRBJ1-2	.	CASSQTGQNYGYTF	TGTGCCAGCAGCCAAACGGGACAGAACTATGGCTACACCTTC
TRBV5-4	14	TRBD2	TRBJ2-7	once	CASTVTGERGKQYF	TGTGCCAGCACCGTGACCGGGGAGCGGGGCAAGCAGTACTTC
TRBV19	14	TRBD1	TRBJ1-1	.	CASRIQGASTEAFF	TGTGCCAGTAGAATACAGGGGGCGAGCACTGAAGCTTTCTTT
TRBV19	15	TRBD1	TRBJ1-5	.	CASLPGDRANQPQHF	TGTGCCAGTCTCCCGGGTGACAGGGCAAATCAGCCCCAGCATTTT
TRBV4-1	14	.	TRBJ1-1	once	CASSQEEWSTEAFF	TGCGCCAGCAGCCAAGAGGAGTGGAGCACTGAAGCTTTCTTT
TRBV5-6	13	.	TRBJ2-1	.	CASSFRGYNEQFF	TGTGCCAGCAGCTTTCGGGGATACAATGAGCAGTTCTTC
TRBV7-2	16	TRBD2	TRBJ2-7	.	CASSSWEAGGPVEQYF	TGTGCCAGCAGCTCATGGGAAGCGGGAGGGCCTGTCGAGCAGTACTTC
TRBV11-2	13	TRBD1	TRBJ2-7	.	CASSPDRYNEQYF	TGTGCCAGCAGCCCGGACAGGTACAACGAGCAGTACTTC
TRBV7-9	14	TRBD1	TRBJ2-1	once	CASSLGQGADEQFF	TGTGCCAGCAGCTTAGGACAGGGGGCCGATGAGCAGTTCTTC
TRBV27	14	.	TRBJ1-4	.	CASSFRQGNEKLFF	TGTGCCAGCAGTTTTCGGCAGGGTAATGAAAAACTGTTTTTT
TRBV27	15	TRBD1	TRBJ1-4	.	CASNLRDRSNEKLFF	TGTGCCAGCAACTTGCGGGACAGGAGTAATGAAAAACTGTTTTTT
TRBV27	17	.	TRBJ2-7	.	CASSFIKTGFSLYEQYF	TGTGCCAGCAGTTTTATTAAAACAGGGTTCTCCCTCTACGAGCAGTACTTC
TRBV5-1	13	.	TRBJ2-1	.	CASSLVQGNEQFF	TGCGCCAGCAGCTTGGTACAGGGCAATGAGCAGTTCTTC
TRBV7-9	13	.	TRBJ1-1	.	CASGRPQGTEAFF	TGTGCCAGCGGGAGACCACAGGGCACTGAAGCTTTCTTT
TRBV5-6	16	.	TRBJ1-5	.	CASSLGRGWRNQPQHF	TGTGCCAGCAGCTTGGGACGCGGGTGGCGCAATCAGCCCCAGCATTTT
TRBV21-1	14	.	TRBJ2-1	.	CASSKGWGDNEQFF	TGTGCCAGCAGCAAAGGTTGGGGGGACAATGAGCAGTTCTTC
TRBV6-1	15	TRBD2	TRBJ2-7	.	CASSPLGGRWDEQYF	TGTGCCAGCAGTCCCCTGGGCGGGAGATGGGACGAGCAGTACTTC
TRBV6-1	15	TRBD2	TRBJ2-1	.	CASSLAGVSYNEQFF	TGTGCCAGCAGTCTAGCGGGAGTCTCCTACAATGAGCAGTTCTTC
TRBV30	13	.	TRBJ2-5	.	CAWSVGSLQTQYF	TGTGCCTGGAGTGTTGGTAGTCTACAGACCCAGTACTTC
TRBV5-6	14	TRBD1	TRBJ1-2	.	CASSYGTDYYGYTF	TGTGCCAGCAGCTACGGGACAGACTACTATGGCTACACCTTC
TRBV9	13	.	TRBJ1-1	.	CASSTIMNTEAFF	TGTGCCAGCAGCACTATCATGAACACTGAAGCTTTCTTT
TRBV15	14	TRBD1	TRBJ1-4	.	CATSKGTANEKLFF	TGTGCCACCAGCAAAGGGACAGCTAATGAAAAACTGTTTTTT
TRBV7-2	17	TRBD2	TRBJ2-3	.	CASSPSGLAASTDTQYF	TGTGCCAGCAGCCCTAGCGGGCTAGCGGCCAGCACAGATACGCAGTATTTT
TRBV7-3	12	TRBD2	TRBJ2-3	.	CSSGESTDTQYF	TGTAGTAGCGGGGAGAGCACAGATACGCAGTATTTT
TRBV11-2	16	.	TRBJ1-4	.	CASSPGAGLTNEKLFF	TGTGCCAGCAGCCCAGGGGCAGGGCTTACTAATGAAAAACTGTTTTTT
TRBV15	15	.	TRBJ2-7	.	CATSRTPGISYEQYF	TGTGCCACCAGCAGAACCCCCGGGATCAGCTACGAGCAGTACTTC
TRBV25-1	16	TRBD2	TRBJ2-5	.	CASSDSSGRGLETQYF	TGTGCCAGCAGTGATTCTAGCGGGAGAGGATTGGAGACCCAGTACTTC
TRBV28	15	TRBD1	TRBJ1-3	.	CASSFRQGNGNTIYF	TGTGCCAGCAGTTTCCGACAGGGGAATGGAAACACCATATATTTT
TRBV28	13	TRBD1	TRBJ1-2	.	CASSFSAGGRNTF	TGTGCCAGCAGTTTCTCGGCAGGGGGTAGGAACACCTTC